A selection of T cell receptor beta chains follows, all from one sample in a study of cytomegalovirus exposure and HLA in healthy donors. TCRdb's table, derived via immunoSEQ multiplex PCR, lists solely in-frame clones and lacks some. The profile shows about 150,000 clones, 60% to 75% of them singletons. Sequencing was carried out using PBMCs. The receptors here all came from a man between 18 and 29 years old in good health and CMV-seronegative. Both conserved end residues are part of each CDR3.

v_gene	j_gene	CDR3aa
TRBV10-3	TRBJ2-3	CAISETSGTDTQYF
TRBV5-1	TRBJ2-1	CATGGTSGYNEQFF
TRBV5-4	TRBJ1-2	CASSLGGGGPPTAYTF
TRBV28	TRBJ2-1	CASSLYGQGARNEQFF
TRBV7-6	TRBJ2-3	CACGRLAGGTDTQYF
TRBV7-6	TRBJ1-2	CASSSRGGNDYGYTF
TRBV6-5	TRBJ1-2	CASSYGGSVNYGYTF
TRBV18	TRBJ1-1	CASSPRQADMNTEAFF
TRBV6-1	TRBJ2-7	CASSTQGYYEQYF
TRBV9	TRBJ2-3	CASTLSGTGAPSTDTQYF
TRBV7-7	TRBJ2-7	CASSLQYEQYF